This T cell receptor beta chain appears in the sequencing data of a study of early T cells in non-severe SARS-CoV-2 infection. Germline V CDR1 and CDR2: MDHEN, SYDVKM. V lost 7 bases and J lost 6, with 18 bases in between. CDR3 length: 14 amino acids. TCRdb redid the calling of the 5' RACE reads with MiXCR, one entry per CDR3 protein. The sample has around 57,000 distinct CDR3 sequences, over 4.5% seen once. The receptor's source is an adult who was a healthcare worker with PCR-confirmed SARS-CoV-2 infection or an uninfected control (not recorded which). The V call is TRBV28, the J call TRBJ1-1; perhaps TRBD1 as D (6 bases). This specimen was whole blood, taken at baseline. CDR3 DNA sequence: TGTGCCAGCAAACTCGAACAGGGAAGCTCTGAAGCTTTCTTT. Its protein is CASKLEQGSSEAFF.